A selection of T cell receptor beta chains follows, all from one sample in a study of post-analysis software for immune sequencing data. TCRdb ran MiXCR on the PCR reads and lists one entry per CDR3 protein. This table holds some 890,000 distinct CDR3 sequences, around 50% found once. Sequenced: blood. These receptors were collected from a girl aged 10 to 17 with multiple sclerosis. Both conserved end residues are part of each CDR3. A D gene is named only where the DNA matches it firmly. Some rows have no size entry. The others give once, few or many, or a class for an expanded clone.

D	V	size	J	CDR3	DNA
NA	TRBV12-3/TRBV12-4	NA	TRBJ2-2	CASSLKETGERFF	TGTGCCAGCAGTTTAAAAGAGACCGGGGAGCGGTTTTTT
NA	TRBV6-6	NA	TRBJ2-5	CASSYYSGSQTQYF	TGTGCCAGCAGTTACTACTCGGGGTCGCAGACCCAGTACTTC
NA	TRBV4-1	NA	TRBJ2-7	CASSHRDTSTYEQYF	TGCGCCAGCAGCCATCGGGACACCTCAACCTACGAGCAGTACTTC
NA	TRBV5-1	NA	TRBJ1-1	CASGLGGRLHSEAFF	TGCGCCAGCGGCCTGGGAGGACGTTTACACAGTGAAGCTTTCTTT
NA	TRBV6-5	few	TRBJ1-5	CASSVSGTADQPQHF	TGTGCCAGCAGTGTATCCGGGACCGCGGATCAGCCCCAGCATTTT
NA	TRBV7-6	NA	TRBJ2-1	CASSDGGLSYNEQFF	TGTGCCAGCAGCGATGGGGGGCTCTCCTACAATGAGCAGTTCTTC
TRBD1	TRBV6-1	few	TRBJ2-5	CASSDGTGGQETQYF	TGTGCCAGCAGTGATGGGACAGGGGGCCAGGAGACCCAGTACTTC
NA	TRBV18	once	TRBJ2-4	CASSPWSGGNIQYF	TGTGCCAGCTCACCATGGTCAGGAGGAAACATTCAGTACTTC
NA	TRBV5-1	NA	TRBJ2-7	CASSLTRGNVHEQYF	TGCGCCAGCAGCTTGACCAGGGGCAATGTCCACGAGCAGTACTTC
NA	TRBV9	NA	TRBJ1-6	CASSVTGTARSPLHF	TGTGCCAGCAGCGTAACGGGAACGGCGCGTTCACCCCTCCACTTT
NA	TRBV7-9	few	TRBJ1-4	CASSATYGGNNEKLFF	TGTGCCAGCAGCGCAACCTACGGGGGCAACAATGAAAAACTGTTTTTT
NA	TRBV12-3/TRBV12-4	once	TRBJ2-7	CASTSGRGKVYEQYF	TGTGCCAGCACCTCTGGGAGGGGGAAGGTCTACGAGCAGTACTTC
NA	TRBV11-2	NA	TRBJ2-7	CASSLERQTYEQYF	TGTGCCAGCAGCTTAGAACGGCAGACCTACGAGCAGTACTTC
TRBD1	TRBV13	few	TRBJ1-2	CASSNLPGQDRDYTF	TGTGCCAGCAGCAACCTTCCGGGACAGGACCGGGACTACACCTTC
NA	TRBV6-5	few	TRBJ2-3	CASSYSTLRTQYF	TGTGCCAGCAGTTACTCGACCCTTCGTACGCAGTATTTT
TRBD2	TRBV4-2	few	TRBJ2-5	CASSQVAGGSVAETQYF	TGTGCCAGCAGCCAAGTCGCGGGGGGGTCGGTGGCGGAGACCCAGTACTTC
TRBD1	TRBV30	few	TRBJ2-3	CAWTAGGGHTDTQYF	TGTGCCTGGACGGCAGGGGGCGGACACACAGATACGCAGTATTTT
NA	TRBV6-1	few	TRBJ1-6	CASSEVRGTGSSPLHF	TGTGCCAGCAGTGAAGTACGGGGTACGGGGAGTTCACCCCTCCACTTT
TRBD1	TRBV12-3/TRBV12-4	few	TRBJ1-2	CASRGQATFYGYTF	TGTGCCAGCAGAGGACAGGCGACTTTCTATGGCTACACCTTC
NA	TRBV5-6	NA	TRBJ1-4	CASSSQAEKLFF	TGTGCCAGCAGCTCCCAGGCTGAAAAACTGTTTTTT
TRBD2	TRBV29-1	few	TRBJ2-7	CSAAGEMADEQYF	TGCAGCGCTGCGGGGGAGATGGCTGACGAGCAGTACTTC
NA	TRBV7-9	once	TRBJ2-2	CASSARGSNTGELFF	TGTGCCAGCAGCGCGAGGGGTTCGAACACCGGGGAGCTGTTTTTT
TRBD2	TRBV20-1	NA	TRBJ2-1	CSARDLAGAHNEQFF	TGCAGTGCTAGAGATCTTGCGGGAGCCCACAATGAGCAGTTCTTC
NA	TRBV15	once	TRBJ2-1	CATSTRPGTPYNEQFF	TGTGCCACCAGCACACGTCCCGGGACGCCTTACAATGAGCAGTTCTTC
TRBD2	TRBV20-1	NA	TRBJ2-1	CSARDLAGALYNEQFF	TGCAGTGCTAGAGATCTAGCGGGAGCCTTATACAATGAGCAGTTCTTC
NA	TRBV11-1	few	TRBJ2-6	CASRPGANVLTF	TGTGCCAGCAGGCCTGGGGCCAACGTCCTGACTTTC
NA	TRBV27	NA	TRBJ1-1	CASSFVAGTEAFF	TGTGCCAGCTCCTTCGTAGCGGGCACTGAAGCTTTCTTT
TRBD1	TRBV20-1	NA	TRBJ1-2	CSAAGTGGFIGPNYGYTF	TGCAGTGCCGCCGGGACAGGGGGCTTTATAGGTCCTAACTATGGCTACACCTTC
TRBD2	TRBV7-9	NA	TRBJ2-2	CASSSTGLAGTTGELFF	TGTGCCAGCAGCTCGACCGGACTAGCGGGAACGACCGGGGAGCTGTTTTTT
TRBD2	TRBV29-1	many	TRBJ2-7	CSVGTSAYEQYF	TGCAGCGTTGGGACTAGCGCCTACGAGCAGTACTTC
NA	TRBV4-1	NA	TRBJ1-1	CASSQVDAEGEAFF	TGCGCCAGCAGCCAAGTAGACGCCGAGGGTGAAGCTTTCTTT
TRBD1	TRBV10-1	NA	TRBJ2-7	CASSAAGGSSYEQYF	TGCGCCAGCAGTGCCGCAGGGGGATCTTCCTACGAGCAGTACTTC
TRBD1	TRBV6-5	NA	TRBJ1-5	CASSPDREVRQPQHF	TGTGCCAGCAGTCCAGACAGGGAAGTGCGTCAGCCCCAGCATTTT
TRBD2	TRBV10-3	few	TRBJ2-3	CAIGGGGLTDTQYF	TGTGCCATCGGCGGCGGGGGGCTGACAGATACGCAGTATTTT
NA	TRBV21-1	once	TRBJ1-5	CASIPDRGRLSNQPQHF	TGTGCCAGCATTCCGGACAGGGGGCGCTTGAGCAATCAGCCCCAGCATTTT
NA	TRBV29-1	NA	TRBJ2-6	CSVEDLTGLGANVLTF	TGCAGCGTTGAAGACCTTACAGGGCTAGGGGCCAACGTCCTGACTTTC
NA	TRBV12-3/TRBV12-4	NA	TRBJ1-2	CASSGGGKDGYTF	TGTGCCAGCAGTGGGGGGGGCAAGGATGGCTACACCTTC
NA	TRBV6-5	few	TRBJ1-1	CASSYTWAHAFF	TGTGCCAGCAGTTATACGTGGGCTCATGCTTTCTTT
NA	TRBV20-1	few	TRBJ1-1	CSASYDRNTEAFF	TGCAGTGCTAGCTACGACAGGAACACTGAAGCTTTCTTT
TRBD2	TRBV2	NA	TRBJ2-1	CASSDRRGGPYNEQFF	TGTGCCAGCAGTGATCGGCGCGGGGGACCATACAATGAGCAGTTCTTC
TRBD2	TRBV28	NA	TRBJ2-4	CASSSLAGLGEQYF	TGTGCCAGCAGTTCTCTAGCGGGACTGGGGGAGCAGTACTTC
TRBD1	TRBV7-2	NA	TRBJ2-7	CASSLSTGETYEQYF	TGTGCCAGCAGCTTATCGACAGGGGAAACCTACGAGCAGTACTTC
NA	TRBV18	few	TRBJ2-7	CASSDHREMREQYF	TGTGCCAGCTCGGACCACAGGGAGATGAGGGAGCAGTACTTC
NA	TRBV18	NA	TRBJ2-7	CASSPNAGPYNEQYF	TGTGCCAGCTCACCAAACGCGGGACCCTACAATGAGCAGTACTTC
TRBD1	TRBV12-3/TRBV12-4	NA	TRBJ2-7	CASSFPAQGTQIYEQYF	TGTGCCAGCAGTTTCCCCGCACAGGGGACCCAAATCTACGAGCAGTACTTC
NA	TRBV5-1	NA	TRBJ2-3	CAGSLATGTPGADTQYF	TGCGCCGGCAGCTTGGCCACCGGGACACCGGGCGCAGATACGCAGTATTTT
TRBD2	TRBV20-1	NA	TRBJ2-5	CSASPPTSGDKETQYF	TGCAGTGCTAGCCCCCCGACTAGCGGGGACAAAGAGACCCAGTACTTC
TRBD2	TRBV28	NA	TRBJ2-1	CASPRSGLAGQYNEQFF	TGTGCCAGCCCCCGGTCGGGACTAGCGGGACAATACAATGAGCAGTTCTTC
NA	TRBV10-3	NA	TRBJ2-7	CAISEGRGRGYEQYF	TGTGCCATCAGTGAGGGGCGTGGCAGGGGCTACGAGCAGTACTTC
NA	TRBV5-1	NA	TRBJ2-1	CASSLHTSNSYNEQFF	TGCGCCAGCAGCCTGCATACTAGTAATTCCTACAATGAGCAGTTCTTC
NA	TRBV3-1	NA	TRBJ2-7	CASSPPTAYYEQYF	TGTGCCAGCAGCCCCCCCACCGCCTACTACGAGCAGTACTTC
NA	TRBV9	few	TRBJ2-1	CASSAGGLGGGNEQFF	TGTGCCAGCAGCGCGGGTGGATTGGGAGGGGGCAATGAGCAGTTCTTC
TRBD1	TRBV20-1	NA	TRBJ2-7	CSAQGQGFTYEQYF	TGCAGTGCACAGGGACAGGGATTTACCTACGAGCAGTACTTC
NA	TRBV7-9	NA	TRBJ1-5	CASSRSGVPNQPQHF	TGTGCCAGCAGCCGCTCGGGGGTGCCCAATCAGCCCCAGCATTTT
TRBD1	TRBV10-3	NA	TRBJ1-2	CAISAWTGVTESGGYTF	TGTGCCATCAGTGCTTGGACAGGGGTTACGGAATCAGGTGGCTACACCTTC
NA	TRBV7-2	NA	TRBJ2-3	CASSLRPLPDTQYF	TGTGCCAGCAGCTTACGCCCCCTCCCAGATACGCAGTATTTT
TRBD1	TRBV7-9	NA	TRBJ2-7	CASSSDRDIGYEQYF	TGTGCCAGCAGCTCTGACAGGGACATCGGTTACGAGCAGTACTTC